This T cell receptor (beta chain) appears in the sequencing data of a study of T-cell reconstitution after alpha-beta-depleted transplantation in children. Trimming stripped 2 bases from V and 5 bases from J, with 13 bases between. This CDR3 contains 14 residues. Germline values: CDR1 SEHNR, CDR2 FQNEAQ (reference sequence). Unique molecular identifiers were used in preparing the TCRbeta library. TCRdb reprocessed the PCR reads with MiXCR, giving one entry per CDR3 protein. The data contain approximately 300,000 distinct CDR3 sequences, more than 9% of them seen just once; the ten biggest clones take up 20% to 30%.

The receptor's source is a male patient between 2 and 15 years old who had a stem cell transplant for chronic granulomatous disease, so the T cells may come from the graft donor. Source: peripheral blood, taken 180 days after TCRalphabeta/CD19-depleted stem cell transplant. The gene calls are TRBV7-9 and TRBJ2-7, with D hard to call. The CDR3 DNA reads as TGTGCCAGCAGCTTAAGGGCCCCGGGCCACGAGCAGTACTTC. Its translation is CASSLRAPGHEQYF.